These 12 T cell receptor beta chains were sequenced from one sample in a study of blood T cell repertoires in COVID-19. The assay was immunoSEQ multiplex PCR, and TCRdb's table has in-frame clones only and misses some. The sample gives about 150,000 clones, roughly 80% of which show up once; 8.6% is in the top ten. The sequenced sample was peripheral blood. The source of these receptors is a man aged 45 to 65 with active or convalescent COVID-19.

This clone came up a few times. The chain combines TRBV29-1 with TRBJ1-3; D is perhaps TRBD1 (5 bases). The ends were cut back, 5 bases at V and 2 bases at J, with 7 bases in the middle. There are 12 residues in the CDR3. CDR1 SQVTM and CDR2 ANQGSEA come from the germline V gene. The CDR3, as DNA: TGCAGCGTTTCAGGGACTGGAAACACCATATATTTT. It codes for CSVSGTGNTIYF. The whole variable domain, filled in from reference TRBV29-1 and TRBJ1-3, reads SAVISQKPSRDICQRGTSLTIQCQVDSQVTMMFWYRQQPGQSLTLIATANQGSEATYESGFVIDKFPISRPNLTFSTLTVSNMSPEDSSIYLCSVSGTGNTIYFGEGSWLTVV.

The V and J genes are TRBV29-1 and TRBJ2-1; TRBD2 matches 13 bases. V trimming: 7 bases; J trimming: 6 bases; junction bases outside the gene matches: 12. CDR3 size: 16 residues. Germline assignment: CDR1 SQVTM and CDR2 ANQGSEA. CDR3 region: CSAHIGLAGVSNEQFF. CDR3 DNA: TGCAGCGCCCACATCGGACTAGCGGGAGTAAGCAATGAGCAGTTCTTC.

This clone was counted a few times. The CDR3 DNA is TGTGCCAGCAGTTTTGGAGACTACAATGAGCAGTTCTTC. This sequence encodes CASSFGDYNEQFF. The genes are TRBV27 and TRBJ2-1; D unresolved. The germline V and J ends were trimmed by 3 bases and 3 bases, with 6 bases remaining between them. Germline V CDR1 and CDR2: MNHEY, SMNVEV (reference sequence). The CDR3 covers 13 residues.

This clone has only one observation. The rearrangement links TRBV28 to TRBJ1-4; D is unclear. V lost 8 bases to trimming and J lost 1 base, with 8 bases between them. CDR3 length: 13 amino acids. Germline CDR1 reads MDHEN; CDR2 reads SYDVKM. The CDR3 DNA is TGTGCCAGCGAAGAGGGAACTAATGAAAAACTGTTTTTT. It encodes CASEEGTNEKLFF.

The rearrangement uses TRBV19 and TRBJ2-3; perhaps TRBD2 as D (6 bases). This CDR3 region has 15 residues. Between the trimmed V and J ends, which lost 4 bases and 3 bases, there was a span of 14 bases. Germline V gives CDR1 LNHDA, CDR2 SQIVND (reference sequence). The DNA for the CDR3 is TGTGCCAGTAGTAGCGGGACTGACCCTACAGATACGCAGTATTTT. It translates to CASSSGTDPTDTQYF. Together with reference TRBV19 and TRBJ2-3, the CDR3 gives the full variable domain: DGGITQSPKYLFRKEGQNVTLSCEQNLNHDAMYWYRQDPGQGLRLIYYSQIVNDFQKGDIAEGYSVSREKKESFPLTVTSAQKNPTAFYLCASSSGTDPTDTQYFGPGTRLTVL.

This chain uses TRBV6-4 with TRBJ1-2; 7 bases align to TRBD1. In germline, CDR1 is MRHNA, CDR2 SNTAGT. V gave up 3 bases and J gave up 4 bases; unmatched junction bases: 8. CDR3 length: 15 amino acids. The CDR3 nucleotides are TGTGCCAGCAGTGATAATCAGGGGGGACCCTATGGCTACACCTTC. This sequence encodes CASSDNQGGPYGYTF.

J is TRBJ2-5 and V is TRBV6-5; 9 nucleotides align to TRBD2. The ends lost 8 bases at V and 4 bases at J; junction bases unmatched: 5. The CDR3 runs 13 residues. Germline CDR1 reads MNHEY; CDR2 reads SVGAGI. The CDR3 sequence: CASVTSGGETQYF. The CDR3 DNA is TGTGCCAGCGTGACTAGCGGAGGAGAGACCCAGTACTTC.

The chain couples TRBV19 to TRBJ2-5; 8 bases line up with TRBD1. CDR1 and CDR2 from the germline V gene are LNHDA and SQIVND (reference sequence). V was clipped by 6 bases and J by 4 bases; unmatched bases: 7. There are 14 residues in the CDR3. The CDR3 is CASRPGTGGETQYF. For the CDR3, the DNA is TGTGCCAGTAGGCCTGGGACAGGAGGAGAGACCCAGTACTTC.

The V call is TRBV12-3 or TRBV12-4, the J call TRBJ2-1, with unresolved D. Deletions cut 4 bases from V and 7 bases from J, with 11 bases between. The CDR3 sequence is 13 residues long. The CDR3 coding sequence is TGTGCCAGCAGTTCTGCCACTTTGAATGAGCAGTTCTTC. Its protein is CASSSATLNEQFF.

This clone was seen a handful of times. CDR3 in amino acids: CASSYLGVEGGYTF. In DNA form, the CDR3 reads TGTGCCAGCAGTTACCTCGGGGTCGAAGGTGGCTACACCTTC. The genes are TRBV28 and TRBJ1-2, with D uncertain. Germline loops: CDR1 MDHEN, CDR2 SYDVKM. V was shortened by 4 bases and J by 7 bases, with 16 bases between the two germline ends. The CDR3 is 14 residues long.

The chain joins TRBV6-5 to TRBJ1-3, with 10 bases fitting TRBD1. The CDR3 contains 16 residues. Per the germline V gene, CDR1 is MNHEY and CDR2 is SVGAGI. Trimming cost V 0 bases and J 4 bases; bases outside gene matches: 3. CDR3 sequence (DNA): TGTGCCAGCAGTTACTCCGACAGGGGGCAAGGAAACACCATATATTTT. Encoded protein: CASSYSDRGQGNTIYF.

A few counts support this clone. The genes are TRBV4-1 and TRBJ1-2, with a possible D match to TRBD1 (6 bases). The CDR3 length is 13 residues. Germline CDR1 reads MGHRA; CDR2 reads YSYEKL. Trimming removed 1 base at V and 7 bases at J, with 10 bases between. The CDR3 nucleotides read TGCGCCAGCAGCCAAGCAGGGACAACTGGCTACACCTTC. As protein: CASSQAGTTGYTF.